The clone carrying this TCR beta chain was recorded many times. Its specificity is not known. The data belong to a study of T cells in Graves' hyperthyroidism and ophthalmopathy. Study-level findings and limits: Before onset, by a median of around six months, the model predicted ophthalmopathy. Most clonotypes expanded in the thyroid (above 0.001) were also present in blood.

The germline V gene encodes CDR1 SGHRS and CDR2 YFSETQ. This CDR3 has 15 residues. V lost 4 bases, J lost 0 bases, and 5 bases stayed unmatched. It was considered stable Graves' hyperthyroidism when ophthalmopathy did not progress within 18 months. Clinicians diagnosed patients from clinical symptoms, serum thyroxine and TRAb, thyroid ultrasound and orbital computed tomography. Using RNA transcripts as the source, TCR beta CDR3 regions were amplified. A first-round RT-PCR of the TCR CDR3 used the HTBI primer set. TCRdb re-called the multiplex PCR reads through MiXCR, storing one row per CDR3 protein. The table has under 550,000 distinct CDR3 sequences, about an eighth seen once.

The clonotype originates from a woman under 30 with Graves' hyperthyroidism. Specimen: blood. V is TRBV5-1 and J is TRBJ1-1, with 8 nucleotides matching TRBD1. Written as DNA, the CDR3 is TGCGCCAGCAGCACCGGGACAGGATTGAACACTGAAGCTTTCTTT. This sequence encodes CASSTGTGLNTEAFF.